These T cell receptor beta chains were read from a single sample in a study of blood T cell repertoires in COVID-19. Profiling relied on immunoSEQ multiplex PCR, and the TCRdb table lists in-frame clones only, not all of them. The table lists about 79,000 clones, roughly 89% of them singletons. The sample was peripheral blood. These receptors were taken from a man in his sixties or seventies with active or convalescent COVID-19. The CDR3 runs from the conserved cysteine through the conserved F or W. The D gene is left open where the match is weak. Only part of the rows carry a size: once, few, many, or a class if the clone is expanded.

CASSPHPRGNQPQHF	TGTGCCAGTAGTCCCCACCCCAGGGGAAATCAGCCCCAGCATTTT	TRBV19	-	-	TRBJ1-5
CASRDRDRVNTEAFF	TGTGCCAGCAGAGACCGGGACAGGGTGAACACTGAAGCTTTCTTT	TRBV6-5	few	TRBD1	TRBJ1-1
CASSSAGSPGTSLLFF	TGTGCCAGCAGTTCCGCCGGCAGCCCCGGGACTAGTCTTTTGTTCTTC	TRBV28	once	TRBD2	TRBJ2-1
CASSPGQQETQYF	TGTGCCAGCTCCCCTGGACAGCAGGAGACCCAGTACTTC	TRBV18	-	-	TRBJ2-5
CASSPQAGQNEKLFF	TGTGCTAGCAGCCCGCAGGCGGGACAGAATGAAAAACTGTTTTTT	TRBV7-7	-	TRBD1	TRBJ1-4
CASSHGTGRAFF	TGTGCCAGCAGCCACGGGACAGGGAGGGCTTTCTTT	TRBV7-8	-	TRBD1	TRBJ1-1
CASSFRLAGYTDTQYF	TGTGCCAGCAGCTTCCGACTAGCGGGGTACACAGATACGCAGTATTTT	TRBV5-6	-	TRBD2	TRBJ2-3
CASSPGTGTQETQYF	TGTGCCAGCAGTCCCGGGACAGGGACCCAAGAGACCCAGTACTTC	TRBV28	-	TRBD1	TRBJ2-5
CAYGRDRQFHSNQPQHF	TGTGCCTACGGGCGGGACAGACAATTTCATAGCAATCAGCCCCAGCATTTT	TRBV27	few	TRBD1	TRBJ1-5
CASSQGLAGPTQETQYF	TGTGCCAGCAGCCAGGGACTAGCGGGACCCACCCAAGAGACCCAGTACTTC	TRBV4-2	-	TRBD2	TRBJ2-5
CARRRQGGTEAFF	TGTGCCAGGAGGAGACAGGGAGGTACTGAAGCTTTCTTT	TRBV2	-	TRBD1	TRBJ1-1
CASRTGQGGSEAFF	TGTGCCAGCAGGACGGGACAGGGAGGGTCTGAAGCTTTCTTT	TRBV2	-	TRBD1	TRBJ1-1
CASSIVGGGGTEAFF	TGTGCCAGTAGTATAGTTGGCGGAGGTGGAACTGAAGCTTTCTTT	TRBV19	-	-	TRBJ1-1
CASDGQGVEKLFF	TGTGCCAGCGATGGACAGGGGGTAGAAAAACTGTTTTTT	TRBV28	once	TRBD1	TRBJ1-4
CASSPGGGANYGYTF	TGTGCCAGCAGTCCGGGGGGCGGAGCTAACTATGGCTACACCTTC	TRBV6-5	-	-	TRBJ1-2
CASSRQGGSEQYF	TGTGCCAGCAGCCGACAGGGGGGGAGCGAGCAGTACTTC	TRBV6-5	-	TRBD1	TRBJ2-7
CASPSGSFSYNEQFF	TGTGCCAGCCCTTCAGGGTCCTTCTCCTACAATGAGCAGTTCTTC	TRBV27	few	-	TRBJ2-1
CASSLRLRGFYNEQFF	TGTGCCAGCAGCCTCCGCTTAAGGGGGTTCTACAATGAGCAGTTCTTC	TRBV11-2	-	-	TRBJ2-1
CASSPGGQLRSYEQYF	TGCGCCAGCAGCCCGGGGGGACAACTACGCTCCTACGAGCAGTACTTC	TRBV5-1	-	-	TRBJ2-7
CASSRKDRWSYEQYF	TGTGCCAGCTCTCGTAAGGACAGGTGGTCCTACGAGCAGTACTTC	TRBV18	-	TRBD1	TRBJ2-7